One and the same sample provided the 2 T cell receptor beta chains below, sequenced in a study of blood T cell repertoires in COVID-19. Measured with immunoSEQ multiplex PCR; TCRdb has only the in-frame clones, and not every one. This sample has some 74,000 clones, with around 86% found just once. The sequenced material came from peripheral blood. The receptors shown here come from a man over 45 with active COVID-19.

The chain couples TRBV11-2 to TRBJ2-3; no reliable D call. Germline CDR1 reads SGHAT; CDR2 reads FQNNGV. Trimming left V 2 bases short and J 6 bases short, with 6 bases between. This CDR3 is built from 12 residues. CDR3 DNA: TGTGCCAGCAGCTTAAATCGGGATACGCAGTATTTT. This gives the protein CASSLNRDTQYF.

This chain connects TRBV6-6 to TRBJ1-2; maybe TRBD1 (5 bases). CDR1 and CDR2 from the germline V gene are MNHNY and SVGAGI (reference sequence). This CDR3 contains 14 residues. V lost 0 bases and J 8 bases, leaving 13 bases between the germline ends. The CDR3 coding sequence is TGTGCCAGCAGTTACTCGACTGGGACTGGCGGCTACACCTTC. Protein sequence: CASSYSTGTGGYTF.